Each of the 17 T cell receptor beta chains below was sequenced from the same sample in a study of blood T cell repertoires in COVID-19. TCRdb keeps only in-frame clones here, not all; method: immunoSEQ multiplex PCR. The sample lists approximately 300,000 clones; roughly 90% were seen once. The material sequenced was peripheral blood. These receptors all stem from a woman aged 45-59 years with active or convalescent COVID-19.

The chain joins TRBV19 to TRBJ2-7; 12 nucleotides match TRBD1. The CDR3 is 14 residues long. The germline V gene encodes CDR1 LNHDA and CDR2 SQIVND (reference sequence). V was clipped by 5 bases and J by 7 bases; unmatched bases: 6. CDR3 sequence: CASSAGQGAGEQYF. CDR3 coding DNA: TGTGCCAGTAGTGCGGGACAGGGGGCAGGTGAGCAGTACTTC.

This clone was found once. Other nucleotide sequences from this sample produce the same CDR3. This chain connects TRBV7-2 to TRBJ1-2, with 11 bases matching TRBD1. This CDR3 is built from 14 residues. The ends lost 4 bases at V and 4 bases at J; junction bases unmatched: 2. Germline values: CDR1 SGHTA, CDR2 FQGNSA. CDR3 DNA: TGTGCCAGCAGCTCTGGGACAGGGGGCTATGGCTACACCTTC. Amino acids: CASSSGTGGYGYTF.

This chain uses TRBV18 with TRBJ1-3, with TRBD1 as a possible D gene (6 bases). Per germline, CDR1 KGHSH and CDR2 LQKENI. Trimming shortened V by 3 bases and J by 0 bases, and 9 bases separated the two germline ends. CDR3 length: 15 amino acids. The CDR3 reads CASSPDSRSGNTIYF. The CDR3 nucleotides are TGTGCCAGCTCACCGGACAGTCGCTCTGGAAACACCATATATTTT.

The chain links TRBV5-1 to TRBJ2-2; TRBD2 might be the D (6 bases). Deletions cut 9 bases from V and 3 bases from J, with 15 bases between. The CDR3 is made up of 14 amino acids. Germline CDR1 reads SGHRS; CDR2 reads YFSETQ. CDR3 amino acids: CATQKGGDTGELFF. The CDR3 DNA follows: TGCGCCACACAAAAAGGAGGGGACACCGGGGAGCTGTTTTTT.

The chain employs TRBV7-3 and TRBJ2-5, with 7 bases aligning to TRBD2. CDR3 length: 14 amino acids. J gave up 4 bases and V 6 bases, and 8 bases lay outside the gene matches. Germline V gene lookup returns CDR1 SGHTA and CDR2 FQGTGA. The CDR3 DNA reads TGTGCCAGCAGTCCTGGACTAGAACGAGAGACCCAGTACTTC. Its translation: CASSPGLERETQYF.

This clone was counted once. This chain links TRBV10-3 with TRBJ2-1, with D possibly matching TRBD1 (6 bases). This CDR3 comprises 14 residues. Between the trimmed V and J ends, which lost 10 bases and 8 bases, there was a span of 21 bases. The germline CDR1 and CDR2 sequences are ENHRY and SYGVKD. CDR3 coding DNA: TGTGCCACCCAGGAGAAAGCAGGGGATGATGAGCAGTTCTTC. It specifies CATQEKAGDDEQFF.

V gene TRBV5-1 combines with J gene TRBJ2-3; tentative D call: TRBD1 (6 bases). The germline V gene encodes CDR1 SGHRS and CDR2 YFSETQ. There are 17 residues in the CDR3. V lost 7 bases and J lost 2, with 23 bases in between. The CDR3, as DNA: TGCGCCAGCGGGACGACAGGACCTATAGGATTCACAGATACGCAGTATTTT. This sequence encodes CASGTTGPIGFTDTQYF.

The rearrangement joins TRBV7-2 to TRBJ2-7, with no clear D. This CDR3 comprises 14 residues. Germline V lookup: CDR1 SGHTA, CDR2 FQGNSA. V shed 2 bases and J shed 7 bases, with 15 bases lying between them. The CDR3 nucleotides read TGTGCCAGCAGCTTACGCCTGGATAGCCATGAGCAGTACTTC. Translated: CASSLRLDSHEQYF.

Concerning this clone: At one of its ends the junction is not consistent with the germline gene, which may arise from a read error. The CDR3: CASSLDRLTGFYQPQHF. For the CDR3, the DNA is TGTGCCAGTAGTCTAGACCGACTTACAGGGTTTTATCAGCCCCAGCATTTT. The chain recombines TRBV19 with TRBJ1-5; tentative D call: TRBD1 (6 bases). CDR3 size: 17 residues. Germline V gives CDR1 LNHDA, CDR2 SQIVND (reference sequence).

The V call is TRBV6-6, the J call TRBJ1-1; a weak D match, TRBD1 (6 bases). Germline V CDR1 and CDR2: MNHNY, SVGAGI (reference sequence). Trimming cost V 6 bases and J 2 bases, with 13 bases left between them. CDR3 length: 14 residues. CDR3 region: CASSSRGFNTEAFF. The DNA of the CDR3 is TGTGCCAGCAGCTCCAGGGGATTCAACACTGAAGCTTTCTTT.

The CDR3, as DNA: TGCGCCAGCAGCTTGACCGGGACAGCGAACACCGGGGAGCTGTTTTTT. This codes for CASSLTGTANTGELFF. V gene TRBV5-1 combines with J gene TRBJ2-2, with 7 bases that match TRBD1. The junction had 3 bases not matched to a gene; V was cut back by 1 base and J by 0 bases. The CDR3 covers 16 residues. Looked up from germline, CDR1 is SGHRS and CDR2 is YFSETQ.

The V and J genes are TRBV7-3 and TRBJ2-7; maybe TRBD1 (5 bases). The germline gives CDR1 SGHTA, CDR2 FQGTGA. CDR3 size: 14 residues. V lost 2 bases to trimming and J lost 0 bases, with 8 bases between them. The CDR3 DNA reads as TGTGCCAGCAGCTTATGGGGCAGCTCCTACGAGCAGTACTTC. Its translation is CASSLWGSSYEQYF.

In its sample, this clone was seen a few times. The genes are TRBV15 and TRBJ2-1; D uncertain. Germline assignment: CDR1 LNHNV and CDR2 YYDKDF (reference sequence). The V and J ends lost 6 bases and 4 bases respectively, with 4 bases between them. The length of the CDR3 is 11 residues. CDR3 in amino acids: CATSLYNEQFF. CDR3 coding DNA: TGTGCCACCAGTCTATACAATGAGCAGTTCTTC. Supplemented by reference TRBV15 and TRBJ2-1, the full variable domain reads DAMVIQNPRYQVTQFGKPVTLSCSQTLNHNVMYWYQQKSSQAPKLLFHYYDKDFNNEADTPDNFQSRRPNTSFCFLDIRSPGLGDTAMYLCATSLYNEQFFGPGTRLTVL.

This clone was detected once. The V call is TRBV5-1, the J call TRBJ2-1, with 11 bases aligning to TRBD2. The CDR3 totals 16 residues. Germline values: CDR1 SGHRS, CDR2 YFSETQ. V trimming: 4 bases; J trimming: 4 bases; junction bases outside the gene matches: 7. CDR3 amino acids: CASSRTGTSGYNEQFF. CDR3 nucleotides: TGCGCCAGCAGCAGAACCGGGACTAGCGGTTACAATGAGCAGTTCTTC.

The gene calls are TRBV20-1 and TRBJ1-4; D not resolved. Germline assignment: CDR1 DFQATT and CDR2 SNEGSKA (reference sequence). This CDR3 has 13 residues. V was shortened by 3 bases and J by 6 bases, with 11 bases between the two germline ends. CDR3 sequence reads: CSASPMGDEKLFF. CDR3 bases: TGCAGTGCTAGTCCCATGGGAGATGAAAAACTGTTTTTT.

The sample holds one count of this clone. CDR3 bases: TGTGCCAGCAGCCTCCGGGTACTAGCGGGGGTAGGCGGGGAGCTGTTTTTT. It specifies CASSLRVLAGVGGELFF. V is TRBV7-2 and J is TRBJ2-2; 11 bases align to TRBD2. J lost 7 bases, V lost 5 bases, and 12 bases had no gene match. The CDR3 covers 17 residues. Germline V gives CDR1 SGHTA, CDR2 FQGNSA.

Only one count was recorded for this clone. The CDR3 DNA follows: TGTGCCAGCAGACGTCCCGCAGGGTTAGGAGAAAAACTGTTTTTT. Translation gives CASRRPAGLGEKLFF. The rearrangement links TRBV28 to TRBJ1-4; a weak D match, TRBD1 (5 bases). The germline V gene encodes CDR1 MDHEN and CDR2 SYDVKM. This CDR3 comprises 15 residues. With 6 bases removed from V and 8 bases from J, the gap between germline ends came to 19 bases.